This is a list of T cell receptor beta chains from one sample in a study of tumor and adjacent non-tumor tissue in lung cancer. TCRdb reprocessed the multiplex PCR reads with MiXCR, giving one entry per CDR3 protein. The table has roughly 220,000 distinct CDR3 sequences, around 70% seen once. Material: lung tumor tissue. These receptors all stem from a man aged 55 to 70 with non-small cell lung cancer. Each CDR3 is given with its conserved first and last residue. The order of the fields is CDR3 protein, CDR3 DNA, clone size, J gene, D gene, V gene. A D gene is named only where the DNA matches it firmly. The listing skips clone size in some rows; elsewhere it reads once, few, many or a size class.

CDR3: CVSSPLAGRNEQFF
DNA: TGTGTCAGCAGTCCACTAGCGGGGCGTAATGAGCAGTTCTTC
size: -
J: TRBJ2-1
D: TRBD2
V: TRBV12-3/TRBV12-4

CDR3: CSARETTDTQYF
DNA: TGCAGCGCCCGGGAGACCACAGATACGCAGTATTTT
size: many
J: TRBJ2-3
D: -
V: TRBV29-1

CDR3: CSDRESATNAKLFF
DNA: TGCAGTGATAGGGAGTCGGCAACTAATGCAAAACTGTTTTTT
size: -
J: TRBJ1-4
D: -
V: TRBV20-1

CDR3: CASSYSSGANVLAF
DNA: TGTGCCAGCAGTTACTCCTCTGGGGCCAACGTCCTGGCTTTC
size: many
J: TRBJ2-6
D: -
V: TRBV6-2/TRBV6-3

CDR3: CASRVLAGWRTDTQYF
DNA: TGTGCCAGCAGAGTGTTAGCGGGGTGGAGAACAGATACGCAGTATTTT
size: -
J: TRBJ2-3
D: TRBD2
V: TRBV11-3

CDR3: CSVRDRLTGTGLF
DNA: TGCAGTGTTAGAGACCGGCTCACCGGGACAGGACTCTTC
size: -
J: TRBJ2-4
D: TRBD1
V: TRBV20-1

CDR3: CASSPRIQRGNYGYTF
DNA: TGTGCCAGCAGTCCCAGGATTCAAAGGGGTAACTATGGCTACACCTTC
size: many
J: TRBJ1-2
D: -
V: TRBV6-5

CDR3: CASSLFARGGSGYTF
DNA: TGTGCCAGTAGCTTATTTGCAAGGGGGGGTTCTGGCTACACCTTC
size: few
J: TRBJ1-2
D: -
V: TRBV11-2

CDR3: CASSVTSERTDTQYF
DNA: TGCGCCAGCAGCGTGACTAGCGAACGCACAGATACGCAGTATTTT
size: -
J: TRBJ2-3
D: TRBD2
V: TRBV5-1

CDR3: CASSPGTSYGYTF
DNA: TGTGCCAGCAGCCCAGGGACTTCCTATGGCTACACCTTC
size: many
J: TRBJ1-2
D: -
V: TRBV5-4

CDR3: CASSFQAGDNEQFF
DNA: TGTGCCAGCAGTTTCCAGGCCGGGGACAATGAGCAGTTCTTC
size: -
J: TRBJ2-1
D: -
V: TRBV6-5

CDR3: CSASDRGAASNEQFF
DNA: TGCAGTGCTAGTGATCGCGGGGCGGCCTCCAATGAACAGTTCTTC
size: -
J: TRBJ2-1
D: -
V: TRBV20-1

CDR3: CSVSLSGNTIYF
DNA: TGCAGCGTTAGCCTATCCGGAAACACCATATATTTT
size: -
J: TRBJ1-3
D: -
V: TRBV29-1

CDR3: CSARALGQPYHETQYF
DNA: TGCAGTGCTAGAGCTCTAGGACAGCCGTACCATGAGACCCAGTACTTC
size: -
J: TRBJ2-5
D: -
V: TRBV20-1

CDR3: CAGSLVATQEETQYF
DNA: TGCGCCGGCAGCTTGGTAGCGACCCAAGAAGAGACCCAATACTTC
size: -
J: TRBJ2-5
D: -
V: TRBV5-1

CDR3: CASNLTGSIQYF
DNA: TGTGCCAGCAACCTCACAGGTTCCATTCAGTACTTC
size: -
J: TRBJ2-4
D: -
V: TRBV11-3

CDR3: CASSSPGGGGDTQYF
DNA: TGTGCCAGCAGTTCCCCGGGGGGAGGCGGAGATACGCAGTATTTT
size: many
J: TRBJ2-3
D: TRBD2
V: TRBV28

CDR3: CASSRTGLISPLHF
DNA: TGCGCCAGTAGCCGGACAGGGCTTATTTCACCCCTCCACTTT
size: -
J: TRBJ1-6
D: TRBD1
V: TRBV4-3

CDR3: CANSQEALAGGRDIQYF
DNA: TGCGCCAACAGCCAAGAAGCGCTAGCGGGGGGTCGCGACATTCAGTACTTC
size: -
J: TRBJ2-4
D: TRBD2
V: TRBV4-1

CDR3: CAVSHGQETEAFF
DNA: TGTGCCGTCAGCCACGGACAGGAGACTGAAGCTTTCTTT
size: -
J: TRBJ1-1
D: TRBD1
V: TRBV5-6

CDR3: CASSSGQGETEYF
DNA: TGTGCCAGCAGCTCGGGACAGGGAGAGACCGAGTACTTC
size: -
J: TRBJ2-5
D: TRBD1
V: TRBV7-3

CDR3: CSAPHPGLAGGSYNDQFF
DNA: TGCAGTGCTCCCCATCCGGGACTAGCGGGGGGCTCCTACAATGATCAGTTCTTC
size: -
J: TRBJ2-1
D: TRBD2
V: TRBV20-1

CDR3: CASSLYRATYTQYF
DNA: TGTGCCAGCAGTTTATACAGAGCCACATATACGCAGTATTTT
size: -
J: TRBJ2-3
D: -
V: TRBV12-3/TRBV12-4

CDR3: CASSSSGTSTYEQYF
DNA: TGTGCCAGCAGTTCCTCGGGGACTAGTACCTACGAGCAGTACTTC
size: -
J: TRBJ2-7
D: TRBD2
V: TRBV6-5

CDR3: CASSQDRVGTTDTQYF
DNA: TGTGCCAGCAGCCAAGATAGAGTGGGCACCACAGATACGCAGTATTTC
size: few
J: TRBJ2-3
D: -
V: TRBV4-3

CDR3: CASRPTIYNEQFF
DNA: TGTGCCAGCAGACCGACTATCTACAATGAGCAGTTCTTC
size: many
J: TRBJ2-1
D: -
V: TRBV6-2/TRBV6-3

CDR3: CSVEQGTSGAYEQYF
DNA: TGCAGCGTTGAACAAGGGACTAGCGGAGCCTACGAGCAGTACTTC
size: many
J: TRBJ2-7
D: TRBD2
V: TRBV29-1

CDR3: CASSQAEQGRANYGYTF
DNA: TGTGCCAGCAGCCAAGCAGAACAGGGGCGAGCTAACTATGGCTACACCTTC
size: many
J: TRBJ1-2
D: TRBD1
V: TRBV4-2

CDR3: CSAIGGKYGYTF
DNA: TGCAGTGCTATCGGGGGGAAGTATGGCTACACTTTC
size: -
J: TRBJ1-2
D: -
V: TRBV20-1

CDR3: CSARLDVPQAYGYTF
DNA: TGCAGCGCCCGATTGGACGTCCCCCAGGCCTATGGCTACACCTTC
size: many
J: TRBJ1-2
D: -
V: TRBV29-1